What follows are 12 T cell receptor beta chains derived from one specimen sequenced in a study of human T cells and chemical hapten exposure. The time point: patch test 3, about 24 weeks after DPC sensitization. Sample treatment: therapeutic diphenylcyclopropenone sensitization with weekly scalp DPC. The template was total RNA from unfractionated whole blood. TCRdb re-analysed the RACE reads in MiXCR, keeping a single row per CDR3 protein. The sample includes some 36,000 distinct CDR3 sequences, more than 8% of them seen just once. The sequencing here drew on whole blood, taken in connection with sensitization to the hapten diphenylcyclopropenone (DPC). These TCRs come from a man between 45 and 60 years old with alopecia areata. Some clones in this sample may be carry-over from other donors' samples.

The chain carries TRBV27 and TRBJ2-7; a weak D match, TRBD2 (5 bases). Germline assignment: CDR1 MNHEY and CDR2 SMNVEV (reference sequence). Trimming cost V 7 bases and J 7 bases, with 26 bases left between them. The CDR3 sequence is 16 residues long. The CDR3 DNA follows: TGTGCCAGCACCTCCCGTCGAGGGTCCCAGGCTGGAGAGCAGTACTTC. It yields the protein CASTSRRGSQAGEQYF.

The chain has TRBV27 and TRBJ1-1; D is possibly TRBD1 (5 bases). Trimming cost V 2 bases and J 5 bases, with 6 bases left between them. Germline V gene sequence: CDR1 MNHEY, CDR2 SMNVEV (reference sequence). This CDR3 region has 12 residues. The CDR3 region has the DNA TGTGCCAGCAGTTTACGGGGGACTGAAGCTTTCTTT. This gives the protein CASSLRGTEAFF.

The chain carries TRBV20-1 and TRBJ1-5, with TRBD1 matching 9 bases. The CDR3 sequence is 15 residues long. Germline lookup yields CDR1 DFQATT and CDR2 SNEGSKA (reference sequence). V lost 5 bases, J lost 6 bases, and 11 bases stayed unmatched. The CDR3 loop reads CSAEGTGMIGQPQHF. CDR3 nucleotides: TGCAGTGCTGAAGGGACAGGGATGATCGGTCAGCCCCAGCATTTT.

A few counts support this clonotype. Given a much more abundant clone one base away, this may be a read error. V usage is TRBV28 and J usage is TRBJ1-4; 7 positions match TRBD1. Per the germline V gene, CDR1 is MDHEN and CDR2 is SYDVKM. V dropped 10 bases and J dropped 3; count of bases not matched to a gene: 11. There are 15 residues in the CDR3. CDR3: CANSFPQGPNEKLFF. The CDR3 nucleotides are TGTGCCAACAGCTTCCCACAGGGGCCTAATGAAAAACTGTTTTTT.

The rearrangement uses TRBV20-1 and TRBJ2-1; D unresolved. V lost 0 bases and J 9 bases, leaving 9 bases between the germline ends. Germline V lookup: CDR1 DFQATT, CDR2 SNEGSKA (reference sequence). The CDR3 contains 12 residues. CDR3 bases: TGCAGTGCTAGAGATATGGTTCTTGAGCAGTTCTTC. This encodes CSARDMVLEQFF.

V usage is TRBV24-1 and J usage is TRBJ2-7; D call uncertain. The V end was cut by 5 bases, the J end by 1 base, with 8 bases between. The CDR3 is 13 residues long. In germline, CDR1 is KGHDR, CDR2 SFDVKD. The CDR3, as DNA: TGTGCCACCAGTGCGGCGGCTTCCTACGAGCAGTACTTC. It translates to CATSAAASYEQYF.

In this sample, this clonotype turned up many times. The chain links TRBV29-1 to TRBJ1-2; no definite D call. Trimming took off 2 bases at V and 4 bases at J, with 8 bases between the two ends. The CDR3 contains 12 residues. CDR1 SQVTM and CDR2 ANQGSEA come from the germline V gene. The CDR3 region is CSVEYMGYGYTF. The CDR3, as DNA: TGCAGCGTTGAATACATGGGCTATGGCTACACCTTC. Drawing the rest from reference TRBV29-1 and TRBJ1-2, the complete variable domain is SAVISQKPSRDICQRGTSLTIQCQVDSQVTMMFWYRQQPGQSLTLIATANQGSEATYESGFVIDKFPISRPNLTFSTLTVSNMSPEDSSIYLCSVEYMGYGYTFGSGTRLTVV.

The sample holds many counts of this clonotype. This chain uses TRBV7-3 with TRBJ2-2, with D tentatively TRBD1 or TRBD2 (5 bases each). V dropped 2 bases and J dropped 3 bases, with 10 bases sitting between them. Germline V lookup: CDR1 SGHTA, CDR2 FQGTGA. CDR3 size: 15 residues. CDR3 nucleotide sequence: TGTGCCAGCAGCTTATCGGGGCCGGACACCGGGGAGCTGTTTTTT. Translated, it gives CASSLSGPDTGELFF.

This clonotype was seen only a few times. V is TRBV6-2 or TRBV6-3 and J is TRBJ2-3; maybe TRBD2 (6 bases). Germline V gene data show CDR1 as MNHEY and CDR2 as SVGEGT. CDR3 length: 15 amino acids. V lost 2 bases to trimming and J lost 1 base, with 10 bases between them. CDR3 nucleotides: TGTGCCAGCAGTTACATGGGACTTCGCACAGATACGCAGTATTTT. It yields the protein CASSYMGLRTDTQYF.

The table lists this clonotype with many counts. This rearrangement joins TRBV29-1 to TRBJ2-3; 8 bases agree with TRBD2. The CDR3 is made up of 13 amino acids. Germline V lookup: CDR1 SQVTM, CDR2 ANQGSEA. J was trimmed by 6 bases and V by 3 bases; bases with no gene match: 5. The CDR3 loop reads CSVEAAGGDTQYF. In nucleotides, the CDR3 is TGCAGCGTTGAGGCCGCGGGAGGCGATACGCAGTATTTT.

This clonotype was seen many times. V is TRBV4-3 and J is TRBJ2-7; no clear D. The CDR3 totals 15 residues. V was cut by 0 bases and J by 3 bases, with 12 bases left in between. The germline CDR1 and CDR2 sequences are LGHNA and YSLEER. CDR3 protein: CASSQDRQAYYEQYF. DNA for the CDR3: TGCGCCAGCAGCCAAGATCGGCAGGCTTACTACGAGCAGTACTTC.

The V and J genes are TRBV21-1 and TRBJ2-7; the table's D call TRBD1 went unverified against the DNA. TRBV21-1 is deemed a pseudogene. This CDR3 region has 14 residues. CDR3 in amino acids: CASSKAGHTYEEYF. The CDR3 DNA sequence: TGTGCCAGCAGCAAAGCGGGACACACCTACGAGGAGTACTTC.